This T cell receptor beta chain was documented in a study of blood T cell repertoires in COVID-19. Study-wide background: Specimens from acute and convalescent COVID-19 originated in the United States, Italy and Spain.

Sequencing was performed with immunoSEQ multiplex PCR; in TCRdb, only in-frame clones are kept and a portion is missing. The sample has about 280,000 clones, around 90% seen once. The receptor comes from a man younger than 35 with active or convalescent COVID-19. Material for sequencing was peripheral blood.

The CDR3 sequence: CASSVGQGGPKEKLFF. The DNA for the CDR3 is TGTGCCAGCAGTGTCGGTCAGGGGGGTCCCAAAGAAAAACTGTTTTTT. The chain combines TRBV2 with TRBJ1-4; TRBD1 matches 7 bases. CDR1 and CDR2 from the germline V gene are SNHLY and FYNNEI. J gave up 8 bases and V 4 bases, and 13 bases lay outside the gene matches. The CDR3 covers 16 residues.